The 21 T cell receptor beta chains below all came from one sample that was sequenced in a study of blood T cells in healthy people across ages (dated by TCRdb to the mid-2010s). Library preparation was by 5' RACE. Instrument on record: Illumina HiSeq 2500. A second PCR of about 6 to 12 cycles was run with a J-beta primer mix and a sample-barcoded 5' primer. TCRdb redid the processing of the public reads, applying fastp at Q25 and MiXCR, and retained in-frame beta chains. Identical CDR3 proteins give one entry, which carries the most common genes and DNA. Across this sample there are about 800,000 distinct CDR3 sequences, with around 25% seen only once. Approximately 3.7% of the sample goes to the ten largest clones. The sample was also reused in another study, on T cells of mothers and their children.

Sequencing was done on a sample of blood. The receptor set was obtained from a boy between 10 and 17 years old in good health.

This CDR3 is CASSVAAESYEQYF. DNA for the CDR3: TGTGCCAGCAGCGTAGCAGCAGAGTCCTACGAGCAGTACTTC. The chain combines TRBV9 with TRBJ2-1; D gene uncertain. The DNA end lines up better with TRBJ2-7; the J call may be wrong. CDR3 length: 14 residues. From germline, CDR1 is SGDLS and CDR2 YYNGEE.

The rearrangement joins TRBV7-9 to TRBJ2-1; D ambiguous. Germline V gives CDR1 SEHNR, CDR2 FQNEAQ (reference sequence). The V end was cut by 0 bases, the J end by 3 bases, with 3 bases between. This CDR3 contains 13 residues. The CDR3 DNA is TGTGCCAGCAGCTTAGCTGACTACAATGAGCAGTTCTTC. This codes for CASSLADYNEQFF. Combining the CDR3 with reference TRBV7-9 and TRBJ2-1 gives the whole variable domain DTGVSQNPRHKITKRGQNVTFRCDPISEHNRLYWYRQTLGQGPEFLTYFQNEAQLEKSRLLSDRFSAERPKGSFSTLEIQRTEQGDSAMYLCASSLADYNEQFFGPGTRLTVL.

A few counts support this clonotype. The chain couples TRBV5-1 to TRBJ2-4; the match to TRBD1 covers 12 bases. The junction had 11 bases not matched to a gene; V was cut back by 3 bases and J by 1 base. Germline V CDR1 and CDR2: SGHRS, YFSETQ. The CDR3 contains 19 residues. CDR3 loop: CASSSTGTGGYAAKNIQYF. CDR3 DNA: TGCGCCAGCAGCTCCACCGGGACAGGGGGCTACGCGGCCAAAAACATTCAGTACTTC.

V usage is TRBV29-1 and J usage is TRBJ2-5; D is tentatively TRBD1 or TRBD2 (6 bases each). V was pared by 7 bases and J by 4 bases, with 31 bases between. CDR3 length: 18 amino acids. Germline CDR1 is SQVTM and CDR2 is ANQGSEA. The CDR3 sequence is CSAVRGGRSGKGRETQYF. DNA of the CDR3: TGCAGCGCTGTCCGTGGGGGGCGCTCGGGAAAGGGTAGAGAGACCCAGTACTTC. Together with reference TRBV29-1 and TRBJ2-5, the CDR3 gives the full variable domain: SAVISQKPSRDICQRGTSLTIQCQVDSQVTMMFWYRQQPGQSLTLIATANQGSEATYESGFVIDKFPISRPNLTFSTLTVSNMSPEDSSIYLCSAVRGGRSGKGRETQYFGPGTRLLVL.

This CDR3 reads CSARDGGSGRGADTQYF. As DNA, the CDR3 is TGCAGTGCTAGAGATGGTGGGAGCGGGAGGGGCGCGGATACGCAGTATTTT. The rearrangement links TRBV20-1 to TRBJ2-3, with 10 bases fitting TRBD2. V shed 0 bases and J 6 bases; nucleotides not matched to a gene: 12. The V gene's germline CDR1 is DFQATT and CDR2 SNEGSKA (reference sequence). The CDR3 consists of 17 residues.

This clonotype was found a few times. J is TRBJ1-5 and V is TRBV7-2; D may be TRBD1 (6 bases). V was shortened by 6 bases and J by 2 bases, with 11 bases between the two germline ends. CDR1 and CDR2 from the germline V gene are SGHTA and FQGNSA. This CDR3 contains 14 residues. This CDR3 is CASSYRTGNQPQHF. The CDR3 DNA sequence: TGTGCCAGCAGTTACAGGACAGGCAATCAGCCCCAGCATTTT.

This clonotype came up once. V and J are TRBV20-1 and TRBJ1-2; 8 nucleotides match TRBD1. Trimming at V came to 6 bases and at J to 0 bases, leaving 6 bases not matched to a gene. Germline V gene sequence: CDR1 DFQATT, CDR2 SNEGSKA (reference sequence). There are 14 residues in the CDR3. The DNA of the CDR3 is TGCAGTGCCGGACAGGGACTAGCTAACTATGGCTACACCTTC. This translates into CSAGQGLANYGYTF.

This clonotype was observed a handful of times. An end of the junction differs from the germline gene, which may be a read error. This sequence joins TRBV7-9 and TRBJ1-4; D remains ambiguous. CDR3 length: 14 residues. The germline CDR1 and CDR2 sequences are SEHNR and FQNEAQ (reference sequence). The DNA of the CDR3 is TGTGCCAGCAGCCGACGGGGATCTAATGAGAAACTGTTTTTT. Amino acid sequence: CASSRRGSNEKLFF.

V is TRBV24-1 and J is TRBJ2-5, with 7 bases fitting TRBD2. The CDR3 covers 15 residues. J lost 5 bases, V lost 4 bases, and 9 bases had no gene match. CDR1 and CDR2 from the germline V gene are KGHDR and SFDVKD. CDR3 amino acids: CATSDPHLGGETQYF. The CDR3 nucleotides read TGTGCCACCAGTGACCCCCACTTGGGAGGGGAGACCCAGTACTTC.

The rearrangement links TRBV4-1 to TRBJ2-3; the match to TRBD2 covers 12 bases. V gave up 2 bases and J gave up 0 bases; unmatched junction bases: 3. The germline CDR1 and CDR2 sequences are MGHRA and YSYEKL. This CDR3 region has 17 residues. The CDR3 nucleotides read TGCGCCAGCAGCCAAAAACTAGCGGGGGGCAGCACAGATACGCAGTATTTT. This gives the protein CASSQKLAGGSTDTQYF.

V and J are TRBV6-2 or TRBV6-3 and TRBJ2-2, with 10 bases fitting TRBD1. The CDR3 spans 18 residues. V was pared by 8 bases and J by 0 bases, with 12 bases of the junction left unmatched. Germline V gene lookup returns CDR1 MNHEY and CDR2 SVGEGT. The CDR3 nucleotides are TGTGCCAGCGAATCACCGGGACAGGGGAATCCGAACACCGGGGAGCTGTTTTTT. The encoded protein is CASESPGQGNPNTGELFF.

The gene calls are TRBV29-1 and TRBJ2-3; weak D call: TRBD2 (6 bases). Trimming took 1 base from V and 2 from J, leaving 19 bases between them. The CDR3 has 17 residues. Germline CDR1 and CDR2: SQVTM and ANQGSEA. The CDR3 DNA reads as TGCAGCGTTGAAGGTGCAGGGACTTCCCGTATCACAGATACGCAGTATTTT. It is translated as CSVEGAGTSRITDTQYF.

V usage is TRBV5-6 and J usage is TRBJ1-4; TRBD1 matches at 7 bases. CDR1 is SGHDT and CDR2 is YYEEEE in the germline V gene. The CDR3 is 15 amino acids. V lost 2 bases, J lost 3 bases, and 4 bases stayed unmatched. The CDR3 region is CASSLVGQPNEKLFF. CDR3 bases: TGTGCCAGCAGCTTAGTGGGACAGCCTAATGAAAAACTGTTTTTT. The entire variable domain, with the rest obtained from reference TRBV5-6 and TRBJ1-4, is as follows: DAGVTQSPTHLIKTRGQQVTLRCSPKSGHDTVSWYQQALGQGPQFIFQYYEEEERQRGNFPDRFSGHQFPNYSSELNVNALLLGDSALYLCASSLVGQPNEKLFFGSGTQLSVL.

For this clonotype: Sequence at one end of the junction differs from germline and may be a read error. The chain joins TRBV2 to TRBJ1-2; TRBD1 matches 8 bases. The CDR3 consists of 15 residues. The germline V gene has CDR1 SNHLY and CDR2 FYNNEI. CDR3 DNA sequence: TGTGCCGGCAGTGAACGGACAGGGACAAACTATGGCTACACCTTC. Encoded protein: CAGSERTGTNYGYTF.

This clonotype came up once. The chain joins TRBV7-9 to TRBJ2-1; 9 positions agree with TRBD2. After removal of 8 bases from V and 9 bases from J, the junction contained 8 bases not matched to a gene. Germline CDR1 reads SEHNR; CDR2 reads FQNEAQ (reference sequence). The CDR3 extends over 13 amino acids. CDR3 DNA: TGTGCCAGCGTAGTAGCGGGAGCTGGTGAGCAGTTCTTC. Protein sequence: CASVVAGAGEQFF. The complete variable domain, with remaining parts taken from reference TRBV7-9 and TRBJ2-1, reads DTGVSQNPRHKITKRGQNVTFRCDPISEHNRLYWYRQTLGQGPEFLTYFQNEAQLEKSRLLSDRFSAERPKGSFSTLEIQRTEQGDSAMYLCASVVAGAGEQFFGPGTRLTVL.

This clonotype was seen more than once but under ten times. The gene calls are TRBV29-1 and TRBJ2-7; possible D gene TRBD1, 8 bases. V was cut by 5 bases and J by 3 bases, with 17 bases left in between. CDR3 length: 14 amino acids. Looked up from germline, CDR1 is SQVTM and CDR2 is ANQGSEA. The CDR3 loop is CSVRGGQANYEQYF. The CDR3 DNA reads TGCAGCGTTCGCGGGGGACAGGCTAACTACGAGCAGTACTTC.

The chain joins TRBV9 to TRBJ2-5, with 12 bases that match TRBD1. The last part of the DNA fits TRBJ2-7 better; the J call may be wrong. This CDR3 is 14 amino acids long. Per germline, CDR1 SGDLS and CDR2 YYNGEE. The CDR3 DNA follows: TGTGCCAGCAGCGCCGGGACAGGGGGCCTCGAGCAGTACTTC. Translation gives CASSAGTGGLEQYF.

V gene TRBV28 combines with J gene TRBJ1-6, with TRBD1 as a possible D gene (5 bases). The CDR3 covers 12 residues. CDR1 and CDR2 (germline): MDHEN, SYDVKM. Trimming shortened V by 5 bases and J by 16 bases, and 15 bases separated the two germline ends. CDR3 residues: CASSPASGGLHF. CDR3 bases: TGTGCCAGCAGTCCAGCGTCCGGGGGTCTCCACTTT.

There are a few counts of this clonotype. The rearrangement uses TRBV7-9 and TRBJ2-6; TRBD1 agrees at 7 bases. Germline CDR1 reads SEHNR; CDR2 reads FQNEAQ (reference sequence). The CDR3 extends over 16 amino acids. J was trimmed by 3 bases and V by 4 bases; bases with no gene match: 6. CDR3 sequence (DNA): TGTGCCAGCAGCTCATATGACAGGGTTGGGGCCAACGTCCTGACTTTC. Translation: CASSSYDRVGANVLTF. Together with reference TRBV7-9 and TRBJ2-6, the CDR3 gives the full variable domain: DTGVSQNPRHKITKRGQNVTFRCDPISEHNRLYWYRQTLGQGPEFLTYFQNEAQLEKSRLLSDRFSAERPKGSFSTLEIQRTEQGDSAMYLCASSSYDRVGANVLTFGAGSRLTVL.

This clonotype was detected a few times. The chain couples TRBV11-2 to TRBJ2-2, with D perhaps matching TRBD1 or TRBD2 (5 bases each). CDR3 length: 17 residues. Germline CDR1 SGHAT, CDR2 FQNNGV. V shed 4 bases and J shed 8 bases, with 23 bases lying between them. The CDR3 loop reads CASSSPLGRGHPGELFF. In DNA form, the CDR3 reads TGTGCCAGCAGCTCGCCTCTGGGGCGCGGGCACCCTGGGGAGCTGTTTTTT.

This clonotype was picked up many times. The V and J genes are TRBV7-2 and TRBJ2-5; TRBD1 or TRBD2 may be the D gene (5 bases each). Trimming removed 1 base at V and 5 bases at J, with 8 bases between. The CDR3 has 13 amino acids. Germline CDR1 is SGHTA and CDR2 is FQGNSA. The CDR3 region has the DNA TGTGCCAGCAGCTTAGTGGGACGGGAGACCCAGTACTTC. This encodes CASSLVGRETQYF.